This T cell receptor (beta chain) was recovered during a study of molecular identifiers for immune sequencing clone quantification. Whole-study context: With replicates, the RNA of around 18,000 or 91,000 naive CD8 cells was split five ways and four were sequenced.

This CDR3 contains 14 residues. Per the germline V gene, CDR1 is LGHNA and CDR2 is YSLEER. Sorting selected naive CD8 T cells with a CD8+CD4-CCR7+CD45RA+ phenotype. TCRdb called the PCR reads again in MiXCR, with one record for every CDR3 protein. The data hold about 40,000 distinct CDR3 sequences, with around a sixth observed a single time. A word on this clonotype: A much larger clone lies a single base off, so this may be a read error.

The V and J genes are TRBV4-3 and TRBJ2-1; 7 nucleotides align to TRBD2. Sequenced material: naive CD8+ T cells from blood, with Jurkat cell RNA spiked in. As for subset: FACS-sorted CD8+CD4-CCR7+CD45RA+ naive T cells. This clonotype originated in a human donor in good health. Some libraries in this study had Jurkat cell RNA spiked in. The CDR3, as DNA: TGCGCCGGCAGCACGGGAGGTGGCTACAATGAGCAGTTCTTC. Translated, it gives CAGSTGGGYNEQFF.